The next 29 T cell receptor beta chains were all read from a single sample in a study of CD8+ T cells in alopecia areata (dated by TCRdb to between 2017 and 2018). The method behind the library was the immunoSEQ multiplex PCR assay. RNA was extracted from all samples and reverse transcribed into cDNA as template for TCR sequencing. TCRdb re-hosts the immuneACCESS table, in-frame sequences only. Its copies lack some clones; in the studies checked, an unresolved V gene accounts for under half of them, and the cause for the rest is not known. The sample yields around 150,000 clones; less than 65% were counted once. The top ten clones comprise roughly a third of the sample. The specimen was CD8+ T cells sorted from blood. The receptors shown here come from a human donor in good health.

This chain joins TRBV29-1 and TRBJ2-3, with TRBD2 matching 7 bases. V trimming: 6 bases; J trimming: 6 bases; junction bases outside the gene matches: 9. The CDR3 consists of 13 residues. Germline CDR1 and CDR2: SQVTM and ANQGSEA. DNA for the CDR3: TGCAGCGTACTAGCGTGGGGCATTGATACGCAGTATTTT. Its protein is CSVLAWGIDTQYF.

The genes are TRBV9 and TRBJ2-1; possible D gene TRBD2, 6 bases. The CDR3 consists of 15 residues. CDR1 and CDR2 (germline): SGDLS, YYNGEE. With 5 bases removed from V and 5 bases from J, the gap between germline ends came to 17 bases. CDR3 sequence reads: CASSISGAHHNEQFF. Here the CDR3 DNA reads TGTGCCAGCAGTATTAGCGGAGCCCACCACAATGAGCAGTTCTTC. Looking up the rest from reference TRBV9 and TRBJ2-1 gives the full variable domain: DSGVTQTPKHLITATGQRVTLRCSPRSGDLSVYWYQQSLDQGLQFLIQYYNGEERAKGNILERFSAQQFPDLHSELNLSSLELGDSALYFCASSISGAHHNEQFFGPGTRLTVL.

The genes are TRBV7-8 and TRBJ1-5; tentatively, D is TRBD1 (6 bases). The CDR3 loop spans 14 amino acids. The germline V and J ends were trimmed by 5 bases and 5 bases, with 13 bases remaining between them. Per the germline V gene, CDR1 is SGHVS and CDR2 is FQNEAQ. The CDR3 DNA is TGTGCCAGCAGCGCGGGGACATGGGATCAGCCCCAGCATTTT. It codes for CASSAGTWDQPQHF.

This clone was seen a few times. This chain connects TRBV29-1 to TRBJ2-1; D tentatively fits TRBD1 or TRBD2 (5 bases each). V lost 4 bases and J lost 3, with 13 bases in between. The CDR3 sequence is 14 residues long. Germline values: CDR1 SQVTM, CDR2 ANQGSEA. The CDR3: CSVALGVDYNEQFF. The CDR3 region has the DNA TGCAGCGTTGCCCTGGGGGTTGACTACAATGAGCAGTTCTTC.

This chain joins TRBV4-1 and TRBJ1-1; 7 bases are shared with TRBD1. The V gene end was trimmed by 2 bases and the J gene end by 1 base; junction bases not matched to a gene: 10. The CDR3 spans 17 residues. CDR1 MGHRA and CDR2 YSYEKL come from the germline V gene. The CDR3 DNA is TGCGCCAGCAGCCAACGGCTCACTGGGACAGAGAACACTGAAGCTTTCTTT. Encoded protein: CASSQRLTGTENTEAFF.

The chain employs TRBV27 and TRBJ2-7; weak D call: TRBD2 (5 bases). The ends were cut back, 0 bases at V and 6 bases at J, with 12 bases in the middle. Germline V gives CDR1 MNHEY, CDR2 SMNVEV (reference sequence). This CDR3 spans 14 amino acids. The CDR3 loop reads CASSLSPRAVEQYF. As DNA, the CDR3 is TGTGCCAGCAGTTTATCGCCGAGGGCGGTCGAGCAGTACTTC.

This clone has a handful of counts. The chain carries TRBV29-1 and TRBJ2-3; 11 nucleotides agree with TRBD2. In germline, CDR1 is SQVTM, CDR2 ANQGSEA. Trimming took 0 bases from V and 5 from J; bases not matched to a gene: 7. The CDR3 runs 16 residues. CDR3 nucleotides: TGCAGCGTTGAAGATAGTACTAGCGGGAGAGTAGATACGCAGTATTTT. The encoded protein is CSVEDSTSGRVDTQYF.

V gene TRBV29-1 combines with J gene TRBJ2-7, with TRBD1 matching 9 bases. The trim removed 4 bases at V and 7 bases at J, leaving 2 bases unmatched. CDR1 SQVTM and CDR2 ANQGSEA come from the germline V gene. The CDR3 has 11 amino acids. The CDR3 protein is CSVVDRGEQYF. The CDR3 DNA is TGCAGCGTTGTGGACAGGGGAGAGCAGTACTTC.

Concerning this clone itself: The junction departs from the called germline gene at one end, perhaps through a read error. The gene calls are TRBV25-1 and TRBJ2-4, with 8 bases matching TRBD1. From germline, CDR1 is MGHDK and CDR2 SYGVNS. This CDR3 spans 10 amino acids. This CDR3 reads CASSGDRFLF. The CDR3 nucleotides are TGTGCCAGCAGTGGGGACAGGTTCCTCTTC. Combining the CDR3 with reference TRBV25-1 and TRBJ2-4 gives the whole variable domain EADIYQTPRYLVIGTGKKITLECSQTMGHDKMYWYQQDPGMELHLIHYSYGVNSTEKGDLSSESTVSRIRTEHFPLTLESARPSHTSQYLCASSGDRFLFGAGTRLSVL.

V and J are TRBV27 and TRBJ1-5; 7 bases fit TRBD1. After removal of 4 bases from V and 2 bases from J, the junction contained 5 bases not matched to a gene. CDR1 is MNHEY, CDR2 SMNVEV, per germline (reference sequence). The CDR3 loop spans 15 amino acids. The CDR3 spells CASSSDREGNQPQHF. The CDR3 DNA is TGTGCCAGCAGTTCCGACAGGGAGGGCAATCAGCCCCAGCATTTT.

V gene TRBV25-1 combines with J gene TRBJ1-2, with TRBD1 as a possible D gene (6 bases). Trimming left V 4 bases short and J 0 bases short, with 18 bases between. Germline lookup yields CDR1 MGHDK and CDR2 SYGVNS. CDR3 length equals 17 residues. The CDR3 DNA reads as TGTGCCAGCAGTGTGAGGGGACATCAGGGAACTAACTATGGCTACACCTTC. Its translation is CASSVRGHQGTNYGYTF.

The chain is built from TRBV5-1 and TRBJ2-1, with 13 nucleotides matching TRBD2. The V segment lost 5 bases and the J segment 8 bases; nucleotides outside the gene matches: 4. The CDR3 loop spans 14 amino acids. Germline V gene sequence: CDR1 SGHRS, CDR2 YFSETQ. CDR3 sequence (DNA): TGCGCCAGCAGACTAGCGGGAGGGCCTTATGAGCAGTTCTTC. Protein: CASRLAGGPYEQFF.

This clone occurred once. CDR3 sequence: CASSLISGNEQFF. The CDR3 nucleotides are TGTGCCAGCAGCTTGATAAGTGGAAATGAGCAGTTCTTC. The chain links TRBV5-6 to TRBJ2-1; D is ambiguous. V lost 1 base, J lost 7 bases, and 9 bases lay in between. CDR1 is SGHDT and CDR2 is YYEEEE in the germline V gene. The CDR3 loop spans 13 amino acids.

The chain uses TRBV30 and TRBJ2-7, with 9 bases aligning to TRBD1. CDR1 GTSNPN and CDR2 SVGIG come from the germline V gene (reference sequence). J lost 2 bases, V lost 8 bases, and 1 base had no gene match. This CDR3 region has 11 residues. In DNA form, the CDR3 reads TGTGCCGGGACAGGGACCTACGAGCAGTACTTC. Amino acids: CAGTGTYEQYF.

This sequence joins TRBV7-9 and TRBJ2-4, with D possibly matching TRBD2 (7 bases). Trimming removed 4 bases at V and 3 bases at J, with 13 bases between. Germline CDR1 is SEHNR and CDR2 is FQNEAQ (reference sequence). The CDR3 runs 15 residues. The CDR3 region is CASSSHREGKNIQYF. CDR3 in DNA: TGTGCCAGCAGCTCCCACAGGGAGGGCAAAAACATTCAGTACTTC.

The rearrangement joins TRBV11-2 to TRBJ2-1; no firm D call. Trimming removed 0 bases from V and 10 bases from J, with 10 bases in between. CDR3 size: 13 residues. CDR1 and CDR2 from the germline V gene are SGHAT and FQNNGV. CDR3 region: CASSLDLLREQFF. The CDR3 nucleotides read TGTGCCAGCAGCTTAGATCTCCTGAGGGAGCAGTTCTTC. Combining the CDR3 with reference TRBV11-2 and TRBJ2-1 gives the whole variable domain EAGVAQSPRYKIIEKRQSVAFWCNPISGHATLYWYQQILGQGPKLLIQFQNNGVVDDSQLPKDRFSAERLKGVDSTLKIQPAKLEDSAVYLCASSLDLLREQFFGPGTRLTVL.

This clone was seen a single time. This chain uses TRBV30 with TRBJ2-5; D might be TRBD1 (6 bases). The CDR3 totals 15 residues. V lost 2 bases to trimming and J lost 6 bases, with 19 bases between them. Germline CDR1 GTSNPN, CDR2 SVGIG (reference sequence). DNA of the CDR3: TGTGCCTGGAGTACCCCAACAGGGTCTCAACAGACCCAGTACTTC. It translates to CAWSTPTGSQQTQYF. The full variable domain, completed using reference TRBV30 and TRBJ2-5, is SQTIHQWPATLVQPVGSPLSLECTVEGTSNPNLYWYRQAAGRGLQLLFYSVGIGQISSEVPQNLSASRPQDRQFILSSKKLLLSDSGFYLCAWSTPTGSQQTQYFGPGTRLLVL.

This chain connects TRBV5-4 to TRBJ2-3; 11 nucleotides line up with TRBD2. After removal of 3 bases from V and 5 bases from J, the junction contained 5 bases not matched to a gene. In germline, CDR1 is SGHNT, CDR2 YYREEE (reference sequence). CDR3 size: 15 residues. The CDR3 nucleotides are TGTGCCAGCAGCTCGGCGACTAGCGGGAAAGATACGCAGTATTTT. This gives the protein CASSSATSGKDTQYF.

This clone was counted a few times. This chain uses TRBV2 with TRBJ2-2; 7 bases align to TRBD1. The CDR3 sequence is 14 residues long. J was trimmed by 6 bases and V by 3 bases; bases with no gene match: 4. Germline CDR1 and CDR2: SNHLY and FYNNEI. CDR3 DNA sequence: TGTGCCAGCAGTGAGCGGACAGGCTCCGGGGAGCTGTTTTTT. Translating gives CASSERTGSGELFF.

CDR3: CAWSAPDRGSTGELFF. The CDR3 nucleotides read TGTGCCTGGAGTGCGCCGGACAGGGGGAGTACCGGGGAGCTGTTTTTT. The chain has TRBV30 and TRBJ2-2; 10 nucleotides agree with TRBD1. Trimming took 1 base from V and 5 from J; bases not matched to a gene: 7. This CDR3 has 16 amino acids. Germline V CDR1 and CDR2: GTSNPN, SVGIG (reference sequence).

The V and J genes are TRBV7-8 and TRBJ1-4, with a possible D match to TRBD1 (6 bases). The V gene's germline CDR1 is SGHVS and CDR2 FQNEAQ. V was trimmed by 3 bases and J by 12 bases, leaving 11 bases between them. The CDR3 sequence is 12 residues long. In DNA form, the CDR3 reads TGTGCCAGCAGCTTCCCACAGGGTGAACTGTTTTTT. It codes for CASSFPQGELFF.

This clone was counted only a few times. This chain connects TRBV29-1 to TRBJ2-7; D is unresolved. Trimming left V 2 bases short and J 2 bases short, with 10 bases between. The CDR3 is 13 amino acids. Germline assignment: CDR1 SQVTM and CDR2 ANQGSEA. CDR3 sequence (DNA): TGCAGCGTTGAATCGGGCACTACCTACGAGCAGTACTTC. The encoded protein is CSVESGTTYEQYF.

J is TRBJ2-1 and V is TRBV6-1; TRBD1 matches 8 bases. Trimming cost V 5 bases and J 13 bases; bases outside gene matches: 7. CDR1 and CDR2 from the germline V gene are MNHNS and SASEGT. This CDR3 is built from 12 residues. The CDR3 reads CASSTWDRIQFF. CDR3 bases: TGTGCCAGCAGTACCTGGGACAGGATCCAGTTCTTC.

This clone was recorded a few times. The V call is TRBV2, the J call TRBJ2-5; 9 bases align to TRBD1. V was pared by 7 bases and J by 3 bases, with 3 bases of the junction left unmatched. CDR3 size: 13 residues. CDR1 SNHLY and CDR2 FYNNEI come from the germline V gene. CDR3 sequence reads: CASIGTGKETQYF. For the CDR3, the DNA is TGTGCCAGCATCGGGACAGGGAAAGAGACCCAGTACTTC.

CDR3 loop: CASSERGWETQYF. The DNA for the CDR3 is TGTGCCAGCAGTGAAAGGGGTTGGGAGACCCAGTACTTC. The J gene is TRBJ2-5, the V gene TRBV25-1; D might be TRBD1 (5 bases). CDR1 MGHDK and CDR2 SYGVNS come from the germline V gene. V shed 2 bases and J shed 5 bases, with 9 bases lying between them. The CDR3 runs 13 residues.

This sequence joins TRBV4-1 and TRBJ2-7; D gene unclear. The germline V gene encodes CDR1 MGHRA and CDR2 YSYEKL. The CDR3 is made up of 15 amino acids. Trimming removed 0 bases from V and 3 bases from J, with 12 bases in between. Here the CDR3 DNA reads TGCGCCAGCAGCCAAGAGAAATGGTCGGACTACGAGCAGTACTTC. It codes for CASSQEKWSDYEQYF.

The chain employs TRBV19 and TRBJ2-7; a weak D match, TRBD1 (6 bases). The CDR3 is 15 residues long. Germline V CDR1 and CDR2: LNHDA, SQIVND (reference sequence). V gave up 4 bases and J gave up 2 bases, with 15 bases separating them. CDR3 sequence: CASSTQGEWAYEQYF. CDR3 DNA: TGTGCCAGTAGTACACAGGGAGAGTGGGCCTACGAGCAGTACTTC.

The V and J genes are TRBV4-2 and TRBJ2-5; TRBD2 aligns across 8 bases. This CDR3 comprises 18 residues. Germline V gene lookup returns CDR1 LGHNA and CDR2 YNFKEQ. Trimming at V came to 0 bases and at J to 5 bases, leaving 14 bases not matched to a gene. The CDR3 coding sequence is TGTGCCAGCAGCCAAGATAGGGCGGGAGGAGTACTGGGGGAGACCCAGTACTTC. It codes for CASSQDRAGGVLGETQYF.

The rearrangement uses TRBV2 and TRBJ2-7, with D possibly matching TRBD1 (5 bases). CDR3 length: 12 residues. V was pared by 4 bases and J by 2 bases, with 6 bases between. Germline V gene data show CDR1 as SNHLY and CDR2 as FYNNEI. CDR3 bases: TGTGCCAGCAGTGCGACAGCCTACGAGCAGTACTTC. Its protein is CASSATAYEQYF.